What follows describes a single TCR beta chain. The data were obtained in a study of blood T cell repertoires in COVID-19. Study context: Samples taken during acute and convalescent COVID-19 were collected in the United States, Italy and Spain. Sources were T cells, B-cell-depleted T cells, or PBMCs; the material itself was cDNA or gDNA.

Per the study methods: Reference gene primer amplification gave nucleated cell count estimates. TCRdb keeps only in-frame clones here, not all; method: immunoSEQ multiplex PCR. That table is the source of V, J and clone size, and D and trimming were worked out from the DNA. The sample holds tens of thousands of clones, about four fifths seen once. The sequencing sample was made of peripheral blood. This receptor was taken from a woman aged 55-69 years with acute or convalescent COVID-19.

CDR3 sequence: CASSMDTSNYGYTF. The CDR3 coding sequence is TGTGCCAGTAGTATGGACACGTCCAACTATGGCTACACCTTC. The J gene is TRBJ1-2, the V gene TRBV19, with TRBD1 as a possible D gene (5 bases). V was pared by 3 bases and J by 2 bases, with 10 bases between. CDR1 is LNHDA and CDR2 is SQIVND in the germline V gene (reference sequence). The CDR3 runs 14 residues.